Below are 20 T cell receptor beta chains sequenced from a single sample in a study of control samples from healthy donors and cancer patients (dated by TCRdb to about 2020). To prepare the library, the immunoSEQ multiplex PCR assay was applied. As stored in TCRdb, this immuneACCESS dataset retains in-frame rearrangements with V and J assigned. A fraction of the clones does not appear; measured against another copy, unresolved V genes explain less than half of the discrepancy, and the remainder lacks a known reason. The sample table lists approximately 150,000 clones, about 90% of them with a count of one. The ten largest clones represent about 7.6% of the sample. Sample: blood. The receptors shown here come from a man younger than 30 in good health.

This clone was detected only once. The gene calls are TRBV6-1 and TRBJ2-7, with D unclear. CDR3 length equals 14 residues. Germline V CDR1 and CDR2: MNHNS, SASEGT. The ends were cut back, 1 base at V and 2 bases at J, with 9 bases in the middle. CDR3 nucleotide sequence: TGTGCCAGCAGTGAAGGTCGTACCCCCTACGAGCAGTACTTC. This translates into CASSEGRTPYEQYF.

The chain joins TRBV24-1 to TRBJ2-5; D gene uncertain. This CDR3 spans 12 amino acids. Trimming took off 3 bases at V and 4 bases at J, with 5 bases between the two ends. CDR1 is KGHDR, CDR2 SFDVKD, per germline. The CDR3 nucleotides are TGTGCCACCAGTGATCCTGGAGAGACCCAGTACTTC. Its translation is CATSDPGETQYF.

V is TRBV29-1 and J is TRBJ2-3; a weak D match, TRBD2 (5 bases). V lost 7 bases, J lost 5 bases, and 7 bases lay in between. The CDR3 runs 10 residues. Per germline, CDR1 SQVTM and CDR2 ANQGSEA. This chain's CDR3 is CSGGLDTQYF. The CDR3 DNA sequence: TGCAGCGGAGGGCTAGATACGCAGTATTTT.

This clone showed up just once. The chain employs TRBV6-2 or TRBV6-3 and TRBJ1-1; D perhaps matches TRBD1 (5 bases). Deletions cut 0 bases from V and 4 bases from J, with 12 bases between. Germline CDR1 and CDR2: MNHEY and SVGEGT. There are 15 residues in the CDR3. The CDR3 is CASSYSGLGITEAFF. The CDR3 bases are TGTGCCAGCAGTTACTCGGGGCTAGGGATCACTGAAGCTTTCTTT.

V is TRBV5-1 and J is TRBJ1-2; 7 nucleotides agree with TRBD1. The CDR3 has 14 amino acids. CDR1 and CDR2 (germline): SGHRS, YFSETQ. The V gene end was trimmed by 5 bases and the J gene end by 0 bases; junction bases not matched to a gene: 4. The CDR3 DNA reads TGCGCCAGCAGAACAGGGGACACTAACTATGGCTACACCTTC. Its protein is CASRTGDTNYGYTF.

This chain joins TRBV5-1 and TRBJ1-1, with D hard to call. The germline V gene encodes CDR1 SGHRS and CDR2 YFSETQ. The length of the CDR3 is 13 residues. With 4 bases removed from V and 6 bases from J, the gap between germline ends came to 13 bases. The CDR3 DNA sequence: TGCGCCAGCAGCCCACGGAGTTGGGCTGAAGCTTTCTTT. It translates to CASSPRSWAEAFF.

The chain carries TRBV10-3 and TRBJ2-7, with TRBD1 identical over 8 bases. The J segment lost 9 bases and the V segment lost 0 bases, leaving 13 bases of the junction unmatched. The germline V gene has CDR1 ENHRY and CDR2 SYGVKD. CDR3 length equals 16 residues. The CDR3, as DNA: TGTGCCATCAGTGAGTCGGTTTCGGGACAGGAGCTACGGCAGTACTTC. Translated, it gives CAISESVSGQELRQYF.

DNA of the CDR3: TGTGCCAGCAGCCTAGACACCTCCCATACGCAGTATTTT. Translation: CASSLDTSHTQYF. The chain couples TRBV7-9 to TRBJ2-3, with D unresolved. V was trimmed by 5 bases and J by 7 bases, leaving 13 bases between them. Germline V gene lookup returns CDR1 SEHNR and CDR2 FQNEAQ (reference sequence). The CDR3 covers 13 residues. Full variable domain (missing parts from reference TRBV7-9 and TRBJ2-3): DTGVSQNPRHKITKRGQNVTFRCDPISEHNRLYWYRQTLGQGPEFLTYFQNEAQLEKSRLLSDRFSAERPKGSFSTLEIQRTEQGDSAMYLCASSLDTSHTQYFGPGTRLTVL.

This chain joins TRBV27 and TRBJ1-1; D not resolved. This CDR3 is built from 13 residues. CDR1 MNHEY and CDR2 SMNVEV come from the germline V gene (reference sequence). Trimming pared 7 bases from V and 4 bases from J, leaving 13 bases between. The chain's CDR3 is CASTLVEGTEAFF. The CDR3 coding sequence is TGTGCCAGCACCTTGGTTGAGGGCACTGAAGCTTTCTTT.

V is TRBV27 and J is TRBJ1-6; D gene unclear. The CDR3 is 15 amino acids. CDR1 is MNHEY, CDR2 SMNVEV, per germline (reference sequence). Trimming took 6 bases from V and 3 from J, leaving 12 bases between them. The CDR3 region is CASSQDWSYNSPLHF. In DNA, the CDR3 is TGTGCCAGCAGCCAGGATTGGAGCTATAATTCACCCCTCCACTTT.

CDR3 amino acids: CASSFDGGNQPQHF. CDR3 DNA sequence: TGTGCCAGTAGTTTCGACGGCGGCAATCAGCCCCAGCATTTT. The V gene is TRBV19, the J gene TRBJ1-5, with unresolved D. CDR3 length: 14 amino acids. Looked up from germline, CDR1 is LNHDA and CDR2 is SQIVND (reference sequence). Between the trimmed V and J ends, which lost 5 bases and 2 bases, there was a span of 10 bases.

The V and J genes are TRBV29-1 and TRBJ1-1; 8 bases are a match to TRBD1. CDR1 is SQVTM and CDR2 is ANQGSEA in the germline V gene. This CDR3 is 11 amino acids long. Germline trimming cut 6 bases from V and 7 bases from J; bases unmatched to any gene: 4. In DNA form, the CDR3 reads TGCAGCGTCGGGACAGGCCATGAAGCTTTCTTT. Protein product: CSVGTGHEAFF.

V and J are TRBV5-3 and TRBJ1-2; TRBD1 aligns across 11 bases. TRBV5-3 is sorted into the ORF group, with uncertain function. V lost 1 base, J lost 6 bases, and 29 bases stayed unmatched. The CDR3 runs 23 residues. The CDR3 spells CARSLQPYTVPRGTGGNSHGYTF. CDR3 nucleotides: TGTGCCAGAAGCTTGCAACCCTATACCGTCCCCCGAGGGACAGGGGGAAATAGTCATGGCTACACCTTC.

The chain combines TRBV9 with TRBJ1-3; D unresolved. Germline loops: CDR1 SGDLS, CDR2 YYNGEE. V gave up 0 bases and J gave up 4 bases, with 5 bases separating them. The CDR3 runs to 13 residues. The CDR3 nucleotides are TGTGCCAGCAGCGTAGACCCCGGAAACACCATATATTTT. Translated: CASSVDPGNTIYF.

V usage is TRBV5-6 and J usage is TRBJ2-2, with 10 bases fitting TRBD2. Trimming cost V 3 bases and J 4 bases; bases outside gene matches: 12. CDR3 length: 18 amino acids. CDR1 is SGHDT, CDR2 YYEEEE, per germline. CDR3 DNA sequence: TGTGCCAGCAGCTCGCGTACTAGCGGGGAAACTTTCACCGGGGAGCTGTTTTTT. Protein product: CASSSRTSGETFTGELFF. Using reference TRBV5-6 and TRBJ2-2 for the parts outside the CDR3, the full variable domain is DAGVTQSPTHLIKTRGQQVTLRCSPKSGHDTVSWYQQALGQGPQFIFQYYEEEERQRGNFPDRFSGHQFPNYSSELNVNALLLGDSALYLCASSSRTSGETFTGELFFGEGSRLTVL.

The V call is TRBV18, the J call TRBJ1-1; a weak D match, TRBD1 (6 bases). The V and J ends lost 3 bases and 0 bases respectively, with 14 bases between them. CDR1 and CDR2 from the germline V gene are KGHSH and LQKENI. This CDR3 region has 16 residues. The chain's CDR3 is CASSPMVRGMNTEAFF. The DNA of the CDR3 is TGTGCCAGCTCACCGATGGTAAGGGGGATGAACACTGAAGCTTTCTTT.

The chain has TRBV19 and TRBJ1-5, with D possibly TRBD1 on 5 matching bases. Trimming took 1 base from V and 7 from J, leaving 14 bases between them. CDR1 and CDR2 from the germline V gene are LNHDA and SQIVND (reference sequence). The CDR3 consists of 15 residues. In DNA, the CDR3 is TGTGCCAGTAGTATAGCACGGGGACTCGGGCAGCCCCAGCATTTT. It specifies CASSIARGLGQPQHF.

This chain connects TRBV7-2 to TRBJ2-2; D gene uncertain. The CDR3 spans 15 residues. Trimming removed 1 base at V and 8 bases at J, with 14 bases between. CDR1 and CDR2 (germline): SGHTA, FQGNSA. The CDR3 nucleotides are TGTGCCAGCAGCTTAGTAGTGAAGTCCACGGGGGAGCTGTTTTTT. This gives the protein CASSLVVKSTGELFF.

V usage is TRBV9 and J usage is TRBJ1-5; D possibly corresponds to TRBD1 (5 bases). The CDR3 runs 15 residues. CDR1 is SGDLS and CDR2 is YYNGEE in the germline V gene. The germline V and J ends were trimmed by 4 bases and 4 bases, with 15 bases remaining between them. CDR3 protein: CASSSAGEGNQPQHF. Written as DNA, the CDR3 is TGTGCCAGCAGCTCGGCCGGTGAGGGGAATCAGCCCCAGCATTTT.

This sequence joins TRBV19 and TRBJ2-1; no reliable D call. This CDR3 spans 15 amino acids. Germline CDR1 and CDR2: LNHDA and SQIVND (reference sequence). With 0 bases removed from V and 2 bases from J, the gap between germline ends came to 8 bases. The CDR3 protein is CASSIESPPYNEQFF. In nucleotides, the CDR3 is TGTGCCAGTAGTATAGAGTCACCCCCCTACAATGAGCAGTTCTTC.